This T cell receptor (beta chain) was obtained from a study of spatial heterogeneity in lung cancer. This clonotype appeared a few times. Specified time point: blood at routine non-recurrence follow-up after resection. This CDR3 comprises 14 residues. J gave up 12 bases and V 1 base, and 3 bases lay outside the gene matches. The germline V gene encodes CDR1 SGDLS and CDR2 YYNGEE. TCRdb reanalysed the 5' RACE reads using MiXCR and keeps one entry per CDR3 protein. The data contain roughly 99,000 distinct CDR3 sequences, roughly a fifth of them singletons. J is TRBJ1-6 and V is TRBV9, with 11 bases lining up with TRBD1. This specimen was PBMCs, taken at follow-up. This TCR derives from a male donor with early-stage non-small cell lung cancer. CDR3 loop: CASSVKGQGVPLHF. CDR3 nucleotide sequence: TGTGCCAGCAGCGTAAAGGGACAGGGGGTACCCCTCCACTTT. The full variable domain, completed using reference TRBV9 and TRBJ1-6, is DSGVTQTPKHLITATGQRVTLRCSPRSGDLSVYWYQQSLDQGLQFLIQYYNGEERAKGNILERFSAQQFPDLHSELNLSSLELGDSALYFCASSVKGQGVPLHFGNGTRLTVT.